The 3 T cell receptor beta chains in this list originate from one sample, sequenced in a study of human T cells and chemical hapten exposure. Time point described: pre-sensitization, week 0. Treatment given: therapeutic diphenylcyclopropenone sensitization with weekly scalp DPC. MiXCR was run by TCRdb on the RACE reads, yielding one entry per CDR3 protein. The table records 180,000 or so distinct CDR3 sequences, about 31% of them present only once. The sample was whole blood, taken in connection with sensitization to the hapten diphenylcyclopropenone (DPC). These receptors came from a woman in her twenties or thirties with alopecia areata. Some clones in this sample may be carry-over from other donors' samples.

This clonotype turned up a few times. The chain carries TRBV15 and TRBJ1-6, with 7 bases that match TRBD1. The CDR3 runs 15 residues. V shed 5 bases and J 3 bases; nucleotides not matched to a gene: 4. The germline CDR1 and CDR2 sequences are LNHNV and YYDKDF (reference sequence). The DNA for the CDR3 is TGTGCCACCAGCGGGGGACAGCTCTATAATTCACCCCTCCACTTT. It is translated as CATSGGQLYNSPLHF.

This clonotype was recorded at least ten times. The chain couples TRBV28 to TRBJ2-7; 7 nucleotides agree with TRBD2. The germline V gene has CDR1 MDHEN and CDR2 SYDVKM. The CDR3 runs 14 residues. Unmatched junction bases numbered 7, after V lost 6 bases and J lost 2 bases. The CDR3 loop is CASSPPSGAYEQYF. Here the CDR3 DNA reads TGTGCCAGCAGCCCACCTAGCGGAGCCTACGAGCAGTACTTC.

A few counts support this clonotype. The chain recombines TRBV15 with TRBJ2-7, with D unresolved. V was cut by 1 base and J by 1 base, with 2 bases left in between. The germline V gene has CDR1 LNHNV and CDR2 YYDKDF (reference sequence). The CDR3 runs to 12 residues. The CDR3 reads CATSRGSYEQYF. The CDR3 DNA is TGTGCCACCAGCAGAGGGTCCTACGAGCAGTACTTC.